The present entry profiles one T cell receptor beta chain with its context. Its antigen is unknown. This record comes from a study of T cell responses to AZD1222 COVID-19 vaccine. About the research overall: The study pooled second doses at about 4 or about 12 weeks.

Study-level points and caveats: Repertoires were sampled only after the peak T cell response. Following two doses of AZD1222, Spike-specific TCR breadth and depth rose. Only a handful of AZD1222 recipients were seropositive at baseline.

Measured with immunoSEQ multiplex PCR; TCRdb has only the in-frame clones, and not every one. Among approximately 110,000 clones, approximately 88% were seen once, and the ten largest hold roughly 4.2%. Germline CDR1 is SGHAT and CDR2 is FQNNGV. V was shortened by 4 bases and J by 3 bases, with 4 bases between the two germline ends. The CDR3 is made up of 12 amino acids. The sample in question was peripheral blood, obtained on day 0 of AZD1222 vaccination. This TCR came from an adult in good health. The chain recombines TRBV11-2 with TRBJ1-5; D remains unclear. The CDR3 spells CASSSVNQPQHF. The CDR3 DNA reads as TGTGCCAGCAGCTCAGTCAATCAGCCCCAGCATTTT.